Below, one TCR beta chain is given with its context. This sample was included in a study of shared clonotypes between healthy human individuals. The CDR3 runs 12 residues. Germline V gene lookup returns CDR1 SGHTA and CDR2 FQGNSA. V was cut by 5 bases and J by 5 bases, with 10 bases left in between. Sequencing was performed with immunoSEQ multiplex PCR; in TCRdb, only in-frame clones are kept and a portion is missing. The sample records some 1,100,000 clones, around 78% being singletons. The healthy adult donors were HIV-negative and reported no recent acute infections or vaccinations. This chain joins TRBV7-2 and TRBJ2-7; weak D call: TRBD1 (5 bases). The clonotype originates from a man between 18 and 29 years old in good health. Some clones in this sample may be carry-over from other donors' samples. The sample comprised memory CD4+ T cells from PBMCs. As to subset: CD45RA-negative fraction. The CDR3 DNA reads as TGTGCCAGCAGCCGGATCAGGGACGAGCAGTACTTC. Amino acids: CASSRIRDEQYF.